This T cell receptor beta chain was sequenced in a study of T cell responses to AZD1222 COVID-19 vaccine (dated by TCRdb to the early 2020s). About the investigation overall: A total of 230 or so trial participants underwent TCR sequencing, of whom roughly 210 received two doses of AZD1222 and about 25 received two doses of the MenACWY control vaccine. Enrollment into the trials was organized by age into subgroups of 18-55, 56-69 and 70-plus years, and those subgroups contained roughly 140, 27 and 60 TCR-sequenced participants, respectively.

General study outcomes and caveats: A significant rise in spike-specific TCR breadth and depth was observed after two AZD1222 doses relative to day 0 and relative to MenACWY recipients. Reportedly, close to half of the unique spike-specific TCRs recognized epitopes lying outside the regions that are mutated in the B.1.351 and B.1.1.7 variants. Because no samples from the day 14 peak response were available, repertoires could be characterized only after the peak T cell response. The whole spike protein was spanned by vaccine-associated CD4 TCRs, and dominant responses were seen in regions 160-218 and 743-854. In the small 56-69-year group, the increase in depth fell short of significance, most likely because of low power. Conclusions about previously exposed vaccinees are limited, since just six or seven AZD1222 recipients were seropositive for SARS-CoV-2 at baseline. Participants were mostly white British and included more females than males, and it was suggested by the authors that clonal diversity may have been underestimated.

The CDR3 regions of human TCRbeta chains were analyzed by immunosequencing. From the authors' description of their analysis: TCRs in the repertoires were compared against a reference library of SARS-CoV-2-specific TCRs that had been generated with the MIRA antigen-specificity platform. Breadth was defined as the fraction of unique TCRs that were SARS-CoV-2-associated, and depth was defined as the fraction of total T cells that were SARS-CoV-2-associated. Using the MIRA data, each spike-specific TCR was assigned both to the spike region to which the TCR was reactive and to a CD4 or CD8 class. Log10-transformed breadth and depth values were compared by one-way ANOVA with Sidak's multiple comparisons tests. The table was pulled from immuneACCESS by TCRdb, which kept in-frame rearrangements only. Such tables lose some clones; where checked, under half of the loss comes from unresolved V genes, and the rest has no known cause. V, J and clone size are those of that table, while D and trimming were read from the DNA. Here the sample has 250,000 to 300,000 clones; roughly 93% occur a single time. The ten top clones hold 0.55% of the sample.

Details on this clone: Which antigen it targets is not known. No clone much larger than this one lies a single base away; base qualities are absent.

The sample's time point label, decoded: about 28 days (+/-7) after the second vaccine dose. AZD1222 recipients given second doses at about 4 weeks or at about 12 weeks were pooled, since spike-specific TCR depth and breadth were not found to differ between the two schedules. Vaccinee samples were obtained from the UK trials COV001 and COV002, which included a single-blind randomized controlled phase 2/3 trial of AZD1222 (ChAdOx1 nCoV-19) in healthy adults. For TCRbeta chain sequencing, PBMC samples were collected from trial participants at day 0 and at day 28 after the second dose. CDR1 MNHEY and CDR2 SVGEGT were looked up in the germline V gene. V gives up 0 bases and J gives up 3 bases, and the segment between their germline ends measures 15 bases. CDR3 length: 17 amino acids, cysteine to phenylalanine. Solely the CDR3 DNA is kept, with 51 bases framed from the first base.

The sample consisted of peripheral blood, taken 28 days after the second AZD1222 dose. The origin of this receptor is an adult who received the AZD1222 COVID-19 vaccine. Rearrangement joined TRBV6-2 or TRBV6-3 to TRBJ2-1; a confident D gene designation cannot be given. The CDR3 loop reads CASSYSNDGKGYNEQFF. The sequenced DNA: TGTGCCAGCAGTTACTCGAATGATGGAAAGGGCTACAATGAGCAGTTCTTC.